The rows below give T cell receptor beta chains drawn from one sample of a study of somatic mutations in cytotoxic T cells in rheumatoid arthritis. Repertoires were generated with immunoSEQ multiplex PCR, while TCRdb's copy carries only in-frame clones and drops some. The sample has 10,000 to 13,000 clones, roughly 70% seen once. The sample consisted of CD8+ T cells sorted from blood. These receptors all come from an adult with rheumatoid arthritis. Both conserved end residues are trimmed from each CDR3.

J	V	CDR3
.	TRBV4-1	ASSQVYVFVDGTYEQY
TRBJ1-1	TRBV30	ACPKGGTEAF
TRBJ1-4	TRBV7-9	ASSLGQANEKLF
TRBJ1-4	TRBV9	ASSAGTGGEKLF
TRBJ1-1	TRBV6-5	ASSYSAQGLLTEAF
TRBJ2-3	TRBV27	ASLTSGGASDTQY
TRBJ2-7	TRBV4-1	ASSQDLTRGYEQY
TRBJ2-5	TRBV9	ASSSGLAGRGETQY
TRBJ1-1	TRBV7-2	ASSLMGGANTEAF
TRBJ2-1	TRBV27	ASSLLGTNNEQF
TRBJ1-1	TRBV5-6	ASSLEDRLNTEAF
TRBJ2-1	TRBV6-1	ASSEVGGTGGNEQF
TRBJ1-1	TRBV7-9	ASSLELGNTEAF
TRBJ2-1	TRBV4-3	ASSQDRHGGAYNEQF
TRBJ1-4	TRBV7-8	ASSSGSRGEKLF
TRBJ2-7	TRBV12-5	ASGQGDSHLYEQY
TRBJ1-2	TRBV19	ASSQGRLGYT
TRBJ2-7	TRBV7-9	ASSNSLNPYEQY
TRBJ2-2	TRBV4-3	ASSQDLRGRSTGELF
TRBJ1-5	TRBV5-6	ASSGSSGQPQH
TRBJ1-2	TRBV7-9	ASSSAPGDGVNGYT
TRBJ2-1	TRBV4-2	ASSLSGGGDNEQF
TRBJ1-3	TRBV14	ASSQDFGAGSYRSSGNTIY
TRBJ2-3	TRBV9	ASSPVLLATDTQY
TRBJ2-7	TRBV4-1	ASSQEAGFTYEQY
TRBJ1-5	TRBV30	AYGTDGNQPQH
TRBJ1-1	TRBV27	ASSLNRGFTEAF
.	TRBV4-1	ASSPGTSGGAYEQY
TRBJ2-1	TRBV9	ASSGARGSYNEQF
TRBJ2-7	TRBV27	ASTGLDYEQY
TRBJ1-2	TRBV4-3	ASSQTRGGSYGYT
TRBJ1-5	TRBV2	ASSEAPKETGYDQPQH
TRBJ1-2	TRBV15	ATSSASGTGDGYT
TRBJ2-7	TRBV4-1	ASSPQAGLYEQY
TRBJ2-7	TRBV9	ASSPASGLGYEQY
TRBJ2-1	TRBV27	ASSLSAPYNEQF
TRBJ1-1	TRBV6-1	ASSQVAWDIQDTEAF
TRBJ1-2	TRBV4-3	ASSQVIGSGYT
TRBJ2-7	TRBV5-1	ASSSDSPYEQY
TRBJ2-5	TRBV7-7	ASSLSFQETQY
TRBJ2-1	TRBV11-2	ASSLDRGLAGFSYNEQF
TRBJ1-2	TRBV29-1	SVEDFRQGPPANYGYT
TRBJ1-3	TRBV2	ASSEGGGGSYTIY
TRBJ2-5	TRBV6-4	ASSVTRGVETQY
TRBJ2-1	TRBV7-9	ASSHGFTSYNEQF
TRBJ1-1	TRBV14	ASSQTTWGRAF
TRBJ2-1	TRBV2	ASRWGNEQF
TRBJ1-3	TRBV4-1	ASSRGNDLSGNTIY
TRBJ2-7	TRBV28	ASGRTGPYEQY
TRBJ1-1	TRBV29-1	SVEGGRSTEAF
TRBJ2-5	TRBV11-3	ASSSGGDLQETQY
TRBJ1-1	TRBV7-8	ASSLVTGDTEAF
TRBJ1-1	TRBV7-9	ASSLANMNTEAF
TRBJ1-2	TRBV19	ASSIGGGSYGYT
TRBJ2-7	TRBV7-6	ASSPRTSPYEQY
TRBJ2-2	TRBV6-4	ASSPRQGNTGELF
TRBJ1-5	TRBV7-9	ASSVGQNQPQH
TRBJ2-1	TRBV6-1	ASSERIQDEQF
TRBJ1-1	TRBV5-6	ASSLEQRYTEAF